This T cell receptor (beta chain) was sequenced for a study of CD8+ T cells in alopecia areata. Treatment given: oral pan-JAK inhibitor, 5-10 mg twice daily. Samples from alopecia areata patients were lesional scalp punch biopsies and peripheral blood. The CDR3 consists of 22 residues. The ends were cut back, 10 bases at V and 2 bases at J, with 39 bases in the middle. RNA extraction and reverse transcription yielded cDNA as sequencing template. Sequenced by immunoSEQ multiplex PCR; TCRdb stores in-frame clones only, minus some. The top ten clones hold roughly 8% of a sample with about 19,000 clones, 59% of them seen once.

The sequenced sample was skin, obtained at week 4, from a patient treated with tofacitinib. This clonotype was obtained from a human donor with alopecia areata. The V and J genes are TRBV23-1 and TRBJ1-5; possibly TRBD1 for D (6 bases). TRBV23-1 is flagged as an ORF with uncertain function. The CDR3 is CATSKDPGQRLSRGPGNQPQHF. CDR3 DNA sequence: TGCGCCACCTCCAAAGACCCAGGACAAAGGTTGTCCAGGGGACCGGGCAATCAGCCCCAGCATTTT.